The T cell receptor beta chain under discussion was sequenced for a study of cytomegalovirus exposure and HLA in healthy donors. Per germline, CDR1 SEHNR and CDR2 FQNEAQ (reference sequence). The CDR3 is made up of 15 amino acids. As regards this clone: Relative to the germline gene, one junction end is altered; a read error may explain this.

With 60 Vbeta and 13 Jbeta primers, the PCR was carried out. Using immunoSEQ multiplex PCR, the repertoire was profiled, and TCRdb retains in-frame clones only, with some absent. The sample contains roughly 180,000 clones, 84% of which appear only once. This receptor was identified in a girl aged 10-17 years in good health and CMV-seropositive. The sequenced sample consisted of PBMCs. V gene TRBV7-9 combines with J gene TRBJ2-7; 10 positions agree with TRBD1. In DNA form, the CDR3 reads TGTTCCAGCAGCTCCCCAGGGGACAGGGGTCACGAGCAGTACTTC. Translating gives CSSSSPGDRGHEQYF.